These 16 T cell receptor beta chains came from one sample sequenced in a study of cytomegalovirus exposure and HLA in healthy donors. PCR primers comprised 60 Vbeta and 13 Jbeta primers. TCRdb's table, derived via immunoSEQ multiplex PCR, lists solely in-frame clones and lacks some. Among about 150,000 clones, approximately 10% were seen once, and the ten largest hold roughly 7%. Input material: PBMCs. These receptor sequences come from a middle-aged woman in good health and CMV-seropositive.

In this sample, this clone turned up a few times. The chain has TRBV27 and TRBJ1-1, with D possibly being TRBD1 (5 bases). Between the trimmed V and J ends, which lost 2 bases and 1 base, there was a span of 5 bases. Germline V gene lookup returns CDR1 MNHEY and CDR2 SMNVEV (reference sequence). This CDR3 comprises 13 residues. CDR3 nucleotide sequence: TGTGCCAGCAGTTTAACAGGGAACACTGAAGCTTTCTTT. This translates into CASSLTGNTEAFF.

This clone turned up a few times. The chain recombines TRBV6-5 with TRBJ1-3; unclear D gene. The V and J ends lost 0 bases and 0 bases respectively, with 9 bases between them. The CDR3 has 16 amino acids. The V gene's germline CDR1 is MNHEY and CDR2 SVGAGI. For the CDR3, the DNA is TGTGCCAGCAGTTACTCCTTGGACTTCTCTGGAAACACCATATATTTT. Protein: CASSYSLDFSGNTIYF.

The V gene is TRBV27, the J gene TRBJ2-1; a weak D match, TRBD2 (6 bases). This CDR3 region has 14 residues. Germline CDR1 is MNHEY and CDR2 is SMNVEV (reference sequence). The germline V and J ends were trimmed by 10 bases and 4 bases, with 17 bases remaining between them. The CDR3 is CATGSPSWYNEQFF. CDR3 bases: TGTGCCACCGGGAGTCCTAGTTGGTACAATGAGCAGTTCTTC.

This sequence joins TRBV5-1 and TRBJ2-7, with a weak D call TRBD2 (5 bases). The length of the CDR3 is 14 residues. CDR1 SGHRS and CDR2 YFSETQ come from the germline V gene. V was shortened by 2 bases and J by 4 bases, with 13 bases between the two germline ends. The CDR3 loop reads CASSFSGAAYEQYF. In nucleotides, the CDR3 is TGCGCCAGCAGCTTCAGCGGAGCCGCTTACGAGCAGTACTTC. The full variable domain, completed using reference TRBV5-1 and TRBJ2-7, is KAGVTQTPRYLIKTRGQQVTLSCSPISGHRSVSWYQQTPGQGLQFLFEYFSETQRNKGNFPGRFSGRQFSNSRSEMNVSTLELGDSALYLCASSFSGAAYEQYFGPGTRLTVT.

This rearrangement joins TRBV5-1 to TRBJ1-1, with D perhaps TRBD1 (5 bases). The V gene's germline CDR1 is SGHRS and CDR2 YFSETQ. The CDR3 loop spans 13 amino acids. V was clipped by 0 bases and J by 10 bases, with 13 bases between them. The CDR3 loop reads CASSLAQGSGAFF. In nucleotides, the CDR3 is TGCGCCAGCAGCTTGGCCCAGGGTTCGGGAGCTTTCTTT.

This clone has more than one count but fewer than ten. The chain combines TRBV19 with TRBJ2-1, with D maybe TRBD2 (8 bases). In germline, CDR1 is LNHDA, CDR2 SQIVND (reference sequence). The CDR3 totals 17 residues. V gave up 10 bases and J gave up 0 bases, with 22 bases separating them. CDR3 region: CATGGRAGESSYNEQFF. CDR3 coding DNA: TGTGCCACAGGGGGGCGAGCGGGGGAGTCCTCCTACAATGAGCAGTTCTTC.

The chain has TRBV15 and TRBJ2-1, with 7 bases matching TRBD1. V gave up 3 bases and J gave up 6 bases; unmatched junction bases: 14. The CDR3 has 17 amino acids. Germline lookup yields CDR1 LNHNV and CDR2 YYDKDF (reference sequence). The CDR3 region has the DNA TGTGCCACCAGCAGTCTCGCCGGGACCCAGGGGGTCAATGAGCAGTTCTTC. Its protein product is CATSSLAGTQGVNEQFF.

This chain joins TRBV5-6 and TRBJ2-7; no definite D call. The germline V gene has CDR1 SGHDT and CDR2 YYEEEE. The CDR3 runs to 14 residues. V lost 1 base and J 3 bases, leaving 11 bases between the germline ends. CDR3 in amino acids: CASSLQAGYYEQYF. Here the CDR3 DNA reads TGTGCCAGCAGCTTGCAGGCAGGCTACTACGAGCAGTACTTC.

This clone showed up just a few times. The chain uses TRBV25-1 and TRBJ2-7, with 7 bases aligning to TRBD1. The CDR3 contains 15 residues. From germline, CDR1 is MGHDK and CDR2 SYGVNS. Trimming took 0 bases from V and 6 from J; bases not matched to a gene: 8. CDR3 in amino acids: CASSEYGDRESEQYF. The CDR3 DNA is TGTGCCAGCAGTGAATATGGCGACAGGGAGTCCGAGCAGTACTTC.

The chain employs TRBV5-6 and TRBJ2-3; D not certain. Germline V gives CDR1 SGHDT, CDR2 YYEEEE. CDR3 length: 12 residues. Trimming removed 1 base from V and 7 bases from J, with 7 bases in between. The CDR3 sequence is CASSLWPHTQYF. The DNA for the CDR3 is TGTGCCAGCAGCTTGTGGCCCCATACGCAGTATTTT.

A few counts support this clone. The CDR3 region has the DNA TGTGCCAGCAGTGCGGACAGGGCAGGAAACACCATATATTTT. Translation: CASSADRAGNTIYF. The gene calls are TRBV2 and TRBJ1-3; 8 nucleotides line up with TRBD1. The CDR3 runs 14 residues. The V gene end was trimmed by 4 bases and the J gene end by 4 bases; junction bases not matched to a gene: 3. Germline lookup yields CDR1 SNHLY and CDR2 FYNNEI. Using reference TRBV2 and TRBJ1-3 for the parts outside the CDR3, the full variable domain is EPEVTQTPSHQVTQMGQEVILRCVPISNHLYFYWYRQILGQKVEFLVSFYNNEISEKSEIFDDQFSVERPDGSNFTLKIRSTKLEDSAMYFCASSADRAGNTIYFGEGSWLTVV.

The V call is TRBV12-5, the J call TRBJ1-1, with 8 bases aligning to TRBD1. The V and J ends lost 5 bases and 2 bases, in that order; junction bases with no gene match: 7. The CDR3 is made up of 15 amino acids. Germline loops: CDR1 LGHNT, CDR2 FRNRAP. CDR3 bases: TGTGCTAGTGGTCCCCGGACAGGGACTAACACTGAAGCTTTCTTT. Translation: CASGPRTGTNTEAFF.

V usage is TRBV5-1 and J usage is TRBJ2-7; TRBD1 agrees at 8 bases. The germline gives CDR1 SGHRS, CDR2 YFSETQ. V was clipped by 7 bases and J by 4 bases; unmatched bases: 7. CDR3 length equals 13 residues. Written as DNA, the CDR3 is TGCGCCAGCTCTTTGGACAGGGAGTACGAGCAGTACTTC. It encodes CASSLDREYEQYF.

This clone has more than one count but fewer than ten. This chain joins TRBV5-1 and TRBJ1-2, with 11 bases that match TRBD1. V trimming: 3 bases; J trimming: 8 bases; junction bases outside the gene matches: 3. CDR1 and CDR2 (germline): SGHRS, YFSETQ. This CDR3 comprises 13 residues. The CDR3 nucleotides are TGCGCCAGCAGCTGGGGACAGGGGGACGGCTACACCTTC. Protein sequence: CASSWGQGDGYTF.

This clone appeared a few times. The genes are TRBV5-6 and TRBJ2-5, with 12 bases that match TRBD2. The trim removed 0 bases at V and 5 bases at J, leaving 5 bases unmatched. Germline V gives CDR1 SGHDT, CDR2 YYEEEE. The CDR3 covers 16 residues. The CDR3 sequence: CASSLALAGGLETQYF. The CDR3, as DNA: TGTGCCAGCAGCTTGGCGCTAGCGGGGGGGCTTGAGACCCAGTACTTC.

DNA for the CDR3: TGTGCCAGCAGTAAACAGGGGGCGACGTATGAGCAGTTCTTC. Protein: CASSKQGATYEQFF. The gene calls are TRBV6-1 and TRBJ2-1, with 9 bases fitting TRBD1. Trimming at V came to 5 bases and at J to 8 bases, leaving 7 bases not matched to a gene. This CDR3 spans 14 amino acids. The germline V gene encodes CDR1 MNHNS and CDR2 SASEGT.